The T cell receptor beta chain described here comes from a study of blood T cell repertoires in COVID-19. Across the whole study: The United States, Italy and Spain supplied acute and convalescent COVID-19 samples. Nucleic acid was either cDNA or gDNA, and it came from T cells, B-cell-depleted T cells, or PBMCs.

The CDR3 sequence is 15 residues long. Per germline, CDR1 LNHDA and CDR2 SQIVND (reference sequence). Germline trimming cut 6 bases from V and 4 bases from J; bases unmatched to any gene: 6. In the original analysis: For nucleated cells, counts were estimated from reference gene primer amplification. Libraries were prepared by immunoSEQ multiplex PCR; TCRdb keeps only in-frame clonotypes and omits some of them. The DNA was the basis for D and trimming; V, J and clone size are from that table. The data show approximately 240,000 clones, 80% to 90% seen once. This chain joins TRBV19 and TRBJ2-1; 10 positions match TRBD2. The sequencing input was peripheral blood. This receptor was taken from a man aged 50-59 years who had recovered from COVID-19. The CDR3 DNA reads TGTGCCAGTAGACCGGGACTAGCGATATACAATGAGCAGTTCTTC. Its protein is CASRPGLAIYNEQFF. The full variable domain, rest sourced from reference TRBV19 and TRBJ2-1, is DGGITQSPKYLFRKEGQNVTLSCEQNLNHDAMYWYRQDPGQGLRLIYYSQIVNDFQKGDIAEGYSVSREKKESFPLTVTSAQKNPTAFYLCASRPGLAIYNEQFFGPGTRLTVL.